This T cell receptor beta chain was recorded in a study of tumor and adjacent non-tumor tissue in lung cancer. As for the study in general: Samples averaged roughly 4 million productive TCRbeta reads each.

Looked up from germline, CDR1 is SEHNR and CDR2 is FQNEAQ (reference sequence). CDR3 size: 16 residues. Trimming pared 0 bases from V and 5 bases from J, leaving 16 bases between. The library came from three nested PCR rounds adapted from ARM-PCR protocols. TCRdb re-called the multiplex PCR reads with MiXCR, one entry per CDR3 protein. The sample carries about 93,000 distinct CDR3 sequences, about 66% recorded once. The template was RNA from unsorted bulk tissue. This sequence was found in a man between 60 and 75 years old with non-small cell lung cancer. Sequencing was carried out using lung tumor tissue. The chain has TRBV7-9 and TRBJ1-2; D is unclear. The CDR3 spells CASSLALEAFAYGYTF. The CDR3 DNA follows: TGTGCCAGCAGCTTAGCGTTGGAGGCTTTTGCGTATGGCTACACCTTC.